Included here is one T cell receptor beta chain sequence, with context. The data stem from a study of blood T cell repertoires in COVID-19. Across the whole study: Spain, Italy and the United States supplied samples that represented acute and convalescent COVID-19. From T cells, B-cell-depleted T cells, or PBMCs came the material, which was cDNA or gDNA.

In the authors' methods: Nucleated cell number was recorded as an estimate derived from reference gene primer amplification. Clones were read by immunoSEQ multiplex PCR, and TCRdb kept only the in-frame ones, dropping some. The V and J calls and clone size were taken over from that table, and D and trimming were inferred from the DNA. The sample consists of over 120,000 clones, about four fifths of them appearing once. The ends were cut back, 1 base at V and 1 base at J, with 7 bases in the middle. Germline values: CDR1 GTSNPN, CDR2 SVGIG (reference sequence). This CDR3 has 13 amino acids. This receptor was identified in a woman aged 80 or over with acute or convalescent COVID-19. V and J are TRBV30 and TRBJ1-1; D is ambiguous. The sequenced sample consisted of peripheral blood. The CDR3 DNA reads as TGTGCCTGGAGTGAACAGCCGAACACTGAAGCTTTCTTT. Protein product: CAWSEQPNTEAFF.